One and the same sample provided the 15 T cell receptor beta chains below, sequenced in a study of T cells in Graves' hyperthyroidism and ophthalmopathy. TCR beta CDR3 regions were amplified from RNA. Using the HTBI primer set, a first-round RT-PCR was run on the TCR CDR3. One entry per CDR3 protein results from TCRdb running MiXCR on the multiplex PCR reads. The sample carries 360,000 or so distinct CDR3 sequences, roughly 20% recorded once. Material for sequencing was blood. The origin of the receptors is a woman aged 40 to 55 with Graves' ophthalmopathy.

The J gene is TRBJ2-7, the V gene TRBV18, with D possibly being TRBD2 (5 bases). The CDR3 runs to 16 residues. The V gene's germline CDR1 is KGHSH and CDR2 LQKENI. V lost 3 bases, J lost 9 bases, and 24 bases lay in between. The CDR3 region has the DNA TGTGCCAGCTCACCCCCGGTGGCGGGCGTATATGGTGGGCAGTACTTC. Amino acid sequence: CASSPPVAGVYGGQYF.

This rearrangement joins TRBV28 to TRBJ1-1, with a possible D match to TRBD1 (6 bases). The V and J ends lost 6 bases and 5 bases respectively, with 19 bases between them. This CDR3 has 15 amino acids. The germline V gene encodes CDR1 MDHEN and CDR2 SYDVKM. The CDR3 DNA sequence: TGTGCCAGCAGGGGCCAGGGGAGCGCGGGGACTGAAGCTTTCTTT. It specifies CASRGQGSAGTEAFF.

This clonotype has more than one count but fewer than ten. This chain joins TRBV20-1 and TRBJ1-5; 7 nucleotides line up with TRBD1. J was trimmed by 0 bases and V by 3 bases; bases with no gene match: 11. This CDR3 comprises 17 residues. Germline CDR1 and CDR2: DFQATT and SNEGSKA (reference sequence). CDR3 sequence reads: CSARKPGQHDSNQPQHF. The CDR3 DNA is TGCAGTGCTAGGAAGCCGGGACAGCACGATAGCAATCAGCCCCAGCATTTT.

There are many counts of this clonotype. The chain has TRBV24-1 and TRBJ1-5; perhaps TRBD1 as D (6 bases). Trimming removed 6 bases from V and 9 bases from J, with 17 bases in between. Germline assignment: CDR1 KGHDR and CDR2 SFDVKD. The CDR3 extends over 14 amino acids. CDR3 in amino acids: CATSSSRGEWPQHF. CDR3 nucleotide sequence: TGTGCCACCAGTAGTTCCAGGGGTGAGTGGCCCCAGCATTTT.

This clonotype was picked up many times. The chain recombines TRBV5-8 with TRBJ1-3; D possibly corresponds to TRBD1 (5 bases). Germline-derived CDR1 and CDR2 are SGHTS and YDEGEE. This CDR3 comprises 16 residues. The ends were cut back, 1 base at V and 0 bases at J, with 11 bases in the middle. The CDR3 sequence: CASSLTDRFSGNTIYF. CDR3 coding DNA: TGTGCCAGCAGCTTGACTGACAGATTCTCTGGAAACACCATATATTTT.

This clonotype was recorded many times. The chain is built from TRBV28 and TRBJ2-7, with TRBD2 matching over 9 bases. The CDR3 is 14 amino acids. V was clipped by 6 bases and J by 7 bases; unmatched bases: 10. Germline lookup yields CDR1 MDHEN and CDR2 SYDVKM. CDR3 bases: TGTGCCAGCAGCCCCGGGGCTAGCGGGGTTGAGCAGTACTTC. Protein: CASSPGASGVEQYF.

This clonotype has at least ten counts. The CDR3 loop is CASSFPGQGYEQYF. DNA of the CDR3: TGTGCCAGCAGCTTTCCGGGACAGGGCTACGAGCAGTACTTC. The chain couples TRBV7-2 to TRBJ2-7; 9 bases are shared with TRBD1. The length of the CDR3 is 14 residues. The J segment lost 3 bases and the V segment lost 3 bases, leaving 3 bases of the junction unmatched. Germline V gene data show CDR1 as SGHTA and CDR2 as FQGNSA.

This clonotype appeared many times. This chain connects TRBV6-4 to TRBJ2-6; 7 positions agree with TRBD1. From germline, CDR1 is MRHNA and CDR2 SNTAGT. The CDR3 contains 17 residues. V lost 6 bases to trimming and J lost 3 bases; unmatched junction nucleotides: 11. The CDR3 here is CASSPTDRVGGANVLTF. Written as DNA, the CDR3 is TGTGCCAGCAGCCCGACTGACAGGGTTGGTGGGGCCAACGTCCTGACTTTC.

V gene TRBV7-2 combines with J gene TRBJ1-2; D gene ambiguous. The CDR3 is 18 residues long. Germline values: CDR1 SGHTA, CDR2 FQGNSA. V was cut by 0 bases and J by 0 bases, with 17 bases left in between. For the CDR3, the DNA is TGTGCCAGCAGCTTAGCGCTACTCAGTGCGGGGTCTAACTATGGCTACACCTTC. This codes for CASSLALLSAGSNYGYTF.

This clonotype was counted a few times. The chain employs TRBV6-1 and TRBJ1-1; the match to TRBD1 covers 9 bases. V gave up 6 bases and J gave up 4 bases; unmatched junction bases: 9. This CDR3 is 15 amino acids long. The V gene's germline CDR1 is MNHNS and CDR2 SASEGT. CDR3 region: CASSDHGTGSTEAFF. As DNA, the CDR3 is TGTGCCAGCAGCGATCACGGGACAGGGAGCACTGAAGCTTTCTTT.

This chain joins TRBV19 and TRBJ1-5; D perhaps matches TRBD1 (5 bases). V was pared by 4 bases and J by 4 bases, with 8 bases between. The CDR3 contains 13 residues. Per germline, CDR1 LNHDA and CDR2 SQIVND (reference sequence). In DNA, the CDR3 is TGTGCCAGTAGTAAGGCAGGGAATCAGCCCCAGCATTTT. Protein: CASSKAGNQPQHF.

This clonotype has at least ten counts. CDR3 nucleotide sequence: TGTGCCACCAGTGATGGGACAGCCAAAGAGACCCAGTACTTC. This codes for CATSDGTAKETQYF. The chain employs TRBV24-1 and TRBJ2-5; 7 bases are a match to TRBD1. The CDR3 loop spans 14 amino acids. Germline lookup yields CDR1 KGHDR and CDR2 SFDVKD. J was trimmed by 3 bases and V by 3 bases; bases with no gene match: 3.

The table lists this clonotype with many counts. This sequence joins TRBV19 and TRBJ2-5; 10 positions agree with TRBD1. Germline values: CDR1 LNHDA, CDR2 SQIVND (reference sequence). Trimming at V came to 7 bases and at J to 4 bases, leaving 6 bases not matched to a gene. The CDR3 is 14 residues long. CDR3 sequence: CASTPGQGLETQYF. The CDR3 nucleotides are TGTGCCAGTACACCGGGACAGGGGTTAGAGACCCAGTACTTC.

This clonotype was found a few times. J is TRBJ1-2 and V is TRBV6-2 or TRBV6-3; D uncertain. Trimming pared 7 bases from V and 2 bases from J, leaving 11 bases between. Germline values: CDR1 MNHEY, CDR2 SVGEGT. The CDR3 spans 13 residues. In DNA, the CDR3 is TGTGCCAGCACCATTACCCCCAACTATGGCTACACCTTC. This translates into CASTITPNYGYTF.

This clonotype occurred many times. The chain is built from TRBV6-2 or TRBV6-3 and TRBJ1-1, with no clear D. Germline V gene sequence: CDR1 MNHEY, CDR2 SVGEGT. The CDR3 extends over 12 amino acids. Deletions cut 6 bases from V and 9 bases from J, with 14 bases between. In DNA form, the CDR3 reads TGTGCCAGCAGCCGGTTAAGTCTGAAAGCTTTCTTT. Protein sequence: CASSRLSLKAFF.